This T cell receptor (beta chain) was sequenced in a study of cytomegalovirus exposure and HLA in healthy donors. Assay: immunoSEQ multiplex PCR; the TCRdb copy retains only in-frame clones and omits some. Of roughly 350,000 clones in the sample, around 86% were seen once. The specimen sequenced was PBMCs. This clonotype was sampled from a woman aged 18 to 35 in good health and CMV-seronegative.

The CDR3 spells CASSSEPAVNTGELFF. The CDR3 region has the DNA TGTGCCAGCAGTTCTGAACCCGCAGTTAACACCGGGGAGCTGTTTTTT. The V and J genes are TRBV6-5 and TRBJ2-2; no firm D call. V was clipped by 4 bases and J by 2 bases, with 14 bases between them. The CDR3 runs 16 residues. Germline CDR1 reads MNHEY; CDR2 reads SVGAGI.